The next 12 T cell receptor beta chains were all read from a single sample in a study of T cell responses to AZD1222 COVID-19 vaccine. The assay was immunoSEQ multiplex PCR, and TCRdb's table has in-frame clones only and misses some. The table records some 180,000 clones, around 88% of them present only once. Sequencing was performed on peripheral blood, taken on day 0 of AZD1222 vaccination. The receptors were sampled from an adult in good health.

This clone was detected a few times. CDR3: CASSLSSANQETQYF. Written as DNA, the CDR3 is TGCGCCAGCAGCTTGTCTTCAGCGAACCAAGAGACCCAGTACTTC. The gene calls are TRBV5-1 and TRBJ2-5; D not certain. V lost 1 base and J lost 0, with 10 bases in between. This CDR3 has 15 residues. Germline CDR1 is SGHRS and CDR2 is YFSETQ.

The chain is built from TRBV3-1 (or the pseudogene TRBV3-2) and TRBJ2-1; 8 bases match TRBD2. CDR3 size: 16 residues. The V gene's germline CDR1 is LGHDT and CDR2 YNNKEL (reference sequence). The V gene end was trimmed by 0 bases and the J gene end by 3 bases; junction bases not matched to a gene: 4. For the CDR3, the DNA is TGTGCCAGCAGCCAAGAGGAGCGGGGGTTCTACAATGAGCAGTTCTTC. Amino acids: CASSQEERGFYNEQFF.

The chain has TRBV5-4 and TRBJ2-7; tentatively, D is TRBD2 (6 bases). Trimming removed 3 bases from V and 2 bases from J, with 12 bases in between. This CDR3 contains 14 residues. Germline lookup yields CDR1 SGHNT and CDR2 YYREEE (reference sequence). The CDR3 protein is CASSSGLSPYEQYF. CDR3 coding DNA: TGTGCCAGCAGCTCGGGACTGAGTCCCTACGAGCAGTACTTC.

The chain combines TRBV5-5 with TRBJ2-6; 7 nucleotides match TRBD1. Germline CDR1 reads SGHKS; CDR2 reads YYEKEE (reference sequence). This CDR3 is 17 amino acids long. The J segment lost 0 bases and the V segment lost 2 bases, leaving 5 bases of the junction unmatched. CDR3 protein: CASSLETGHSGANVLTF. The CDR3 DNA follows: TGTGCCAGCAGCTTAGAGACAGGGCACTCTGGGGCCAACGTCCTGACTTTC.

CDR3 sequence reads: CASSSGTGVQPQHF. Here the CDR3 DNA reads TGTGCCAGCAGTTCTGGGACAGGGGTTCAGCCCCAGCATTTT. The chain links TRBV6-5 to TRBJ1-5; 10 bases agree with TRBD1. Germline CDR1 reads MNHEY; CDR2 reads SVGAGI. V lost 4 bases to trimming and J lost 6 bases; unmatched junction nucleotides: 3. This CDR3 region has 14 residues.

The chain recombines TRBV9 with TRBJ2-7; D is perhaps TRBD1 (5 bases). Trimming took off 0 bases at V and 7 bases at J, with 11 bases between the two ends. CDR1 is SGDLS, CDR2 YYNGEE, per germline. The CDR3 runs to 13 residues. CDR3 DNA: TGTGCCAGCAGCGTAGGGGGCCAGCTGGAGCAGTACTTC. Protein: CASSVGGQLEQYF. The variable domain in full, with the rest retrieved from reference TRBV9 and TRBJ2-7, is DSGVTQTPKHLITATGQRVTLRCSPRSGDLSVYWYQQSLDQGLQFLIQYYNGEERAKGNILERFSAQQFPDLHSELNLSSLELGDSALYFCASSVGGQLEQYFGPGTRLTVT.

For this clone: The sample carries other DNA sequences with the same CDR3. V is TRBV3-1 (or the pseudogene TRBV3-2) and J is TRBJ2-5, with a tentative D call TRBD1 (5 bases). The CDR3 is made up of 14 amino acids. Between the trimmed V and J ends, which lost 1 base and 2 bases, there was a span of 8 bases. Germline values: CDR1 LGHDT, CDR2 YNNKEL (reference sequence). The CDR3 region is CASSQGRAQETQYF. CDR3 DNA sequence: TGTGCCAGCAGCCAAGGCAGGGCTCAAGAGACCCAGTACTTC.

The chain joins TRBV2 to TRBJ1-6, with unresolved D. The germline V gene encodes CDR1 SNHLY and CDR2 FYNNEI. Trimming shortened V by 6 bases and J by 2 bases, and 11 bases separated the two germline ends. CDR3 size: 15 residues. CDR3: CASSWRAPYNSPLHF. The DNA of the CDR3 is TGTGCCAGCAGCTGGCGGGCACCCTATAATTCACCCCTCCACTTT.

The gene calls are TRBV18 and TRBJ1-5; D is uncertain. The germline gives CDR1 KGHSH, CDR2 LQKENI. Trimming shortened V by 2 bases and J by 4 bases, and 12 bases separated the two germline ends. The CDR3 covers 15 residues. DNA for the CDR3: TGTGCCAGCTCACCAGTCAGCCTTAGTAATCAGCCCCAGCATTTT. Its translation: CASSPVSLSNQPQHF.

Remarks on this clone: A junction end diverges from the germline sequence, so it may reflect a read error. The V call is TRBV5-6, the J call TRBJ2-3; 7 positions agree with TRBD2. Germline V lookup: CDR1 SGHDT, CDR2 YYEEEE. The CDR3 spans 11 residues. The CDR3 sequence is CASRAGPELNF. The CDR3 nucleotides are TGTGCCAGCAGAGCGGGGCCGGAGTTGAATTTT.

The chain employs TRBV6-5 and TRBJ1-5; possible D gene TRBD1, 6 bases. This CDR3 has 14 residues. The V gene's germline CDR1 is MNHEY and CDR2 SVGAGI. The germline V and J ends were trimmed by 7 bases and 4 bases, with 14 bases remaining between them. CDR3 sequence (DNA): TGTGCCAGCACCCTGGACAGCCCGAATCAGCCCCAGCATTTT. Residues: CASTLDSPNQPQHF.

The chain has TRBV10-3 and TRBJ2-2; TRBD1 or TRBD2 may be the D gene (7 bases each). The germline V gene encodes CDR1 ENHRY and CDR2 SYGVKD. Between the trimmed V and J ends, which lost 4 bases and 5 bases, there was a span of 14 bases. This CDR3 contains 15 residues. The CDR3 is CAISGRQGGTGELFF. CDR3 bases: TGTGCCATCAGTGGCCGACAGGGAGGGACCGGGGAGCTGTTTTTT.